This TCR beta chain was observed in a study of glioma-infiltrating T cells after dendritic cell vaccination. As to time point: after dendritic cell vaccination, including at tumor progression/relapse. Assay used: immunoSEQ multiplex PCR; TCRdb lists only in-frame clones, some missing. The sample yields over 80,000 clones, more than 80% seen once. Note on this clone: As yet, its antigen is unknown.

Study-level findings and limits: No direct clonality-survival link was found; a diverse polyclonal response may matter.

The source was blood, collected after dendritic cell vaccination. This TCR came from a human donor with glioblastoma.

The CDR3 is CASSLYATASGNTIYF. The CDR3 nucleotides are TGTGCCAGCAGCTTATACGCGACAGCTTCTGGAAACACCATATATTTT. The chain recombines TRBV7-2 with TRBJ1-3, with D tentatively TRBD1 (5 bases). The CDR3 consists of 16 residues. V lost 2 bases to trimming and J lost 1 base, with 12 bases between them. Germline loops: CDR1 SGHTA, CDR2 FQGNSA.